The source of this TCR beta chain is a study of T cell responses to AZD1222 COVID-19 vaccine. On this clone: Its antigen is unidentified.

Produced via immunoSEQ multiplex PCR; TCRdb's table is partial and in-frame only. The sample lists about 120,000 clones; around 84% were seen once. Study-wide findings and caveats: Epitopes outside B.1.351 and B.1.1.7 mutated regions reportedly drew nearly half of spike TCRs. White British donors predominated, females outnumbered males, and clonal diversity was possibly underestimated. Across the whole spike, CD4 TCRs peaked at regions 160-218 and 743-854. Increases in Spike-specific TCR breadth and depth were seen after two AZD1222 doses.

This CDR3 has 12 amino acids. CDR1 MDHEN and CDR2 SYDVKM come from the germline V gene. J lost 4 bases, V lost 5 bases, and 2 bases had no gene match. V usage is TRBV28 and J usage is TRBJ2-7, with 7 bases aligning to TRBD1. The sequence was collected from an adult in good health. This sample comprised peripheral blood, obtained on day 0 of AZD1222 vaccination. The DNA for the CDR3 is TGTGCCAGCAGTGGGACAGAGTACGAGCAGTACTTC. This translates into CASSGTEYEQYF.